These 12 T cell receptor beta chains came from one sample sequenced in a study of blood T cell repertoires in COVID-19. Data came from immunoSEQ multiplex PCR; TCRdb stores just in-frame clones and leaves some out. The sample records roughly 53,000 clones, about 80% being singletons. Sequencing was carried out using peripheral blood. Receptor source: a human donor in a cohort sampled during active COVID-19.

CDR3 protein: CSVGDRGQTEAFF. The CDR3 DNA reads as TGCAGCGTTGGGGACAGGGGGCAGACTGAAGCTTTCTTT. V gene TRBV29-1 combines with J gene TRBJ1-1; 12 bases fit TRBD1. CDR1 is SQVTM, CDR2 ANQGSEA, per germline. V shed 4 bases and J 5 bases; nucleotides not matched to a gene: 2. The length of the CDR3 is 13 residues.

The CDR3 sequence: CASITDSPRGTNQPQHF. The CDR3 bases are TGCGCCAGCATCACAGACTCTCCCAGGGGTACAAATCAGCCCCAGCATTTT. V gene TRBV23-1 combines with J gene TRBJ1-5; TRBD1 is a possible D gene (6 bases). TRBV23-1 is marked as an open reading frame, function uncertain. Trimming took off 7 bases at V and 4 bases at J, with 23 bases between the two ends. The CDR3 consists of 17 residues.

This clone was observed a single time. One junction end does not reproduce the germline sequence, and a read error may be involved. V is TRBV5-1 and J is TRBJ2-7; 7 nucleotides match TRBD2. The V gene's germline CDR1 is SGHRS and CDR2 YFSETQ. The CDR3 length is 15 residues. This CDR3 is CASSLAPGTGGAGDF. The CDR3 DNA reads TGCGCCAGCAGCTTGGCCCCCGGGACTGGCGGCGCGGGGGACTTC.

The chain employs TRBV20-1 and TRBJ2-7; D remains ambiguous. Germline-derived CDR1 and CDR2 are DFQATT and SNEGSKA (reference sequence). The V end was cut by 3 bases, the J end by 2 bases, with 11 bases between. The CDR3 is made up of 13 amino acids. The CDR3 nucleotides read TGCAGTGCTAGTGTGTGGCCCACCTACGAGCAGTACTTC. This codes for CSASVWPTYEQYF.

The rearrangement links TRBV11-2 to TRBJ1-4, with D possibly being TRBD1 (6 bases). CDR1 is SGHAT and CDR2 is FQNNGV in the germline V gene. This CDR3 has 15 residues. Trimming cost V 5 bases and J 7 bases, with 17 bases left between them. CDR3 DNA: TGTGCCAGCAGCCCCCAACAGGGAGGGGGTGAAAAACTGTTTTTT. Its translation: CASSPQQGGGEKLFF.

The chain recombines TRBV5-6 with TRBJ2-3; D possibly corresponds to TRBD1 (5 bases). Trimming removed 3 bases from V and 4 bases from J, with 15 bases in between. Germline values: CDR1 SGHDT, CDR2 YYEEEE. This CDR3 contains 15 residues. As DNA, the CDR3 is TGTGCCAGCAGCTCCTCAGGGTTTGTGGCAGATACGCAGTATTTT. Amino acid sequence: CASSSSGFVADTQYF.

This clone has more than one count but fewer than ten. The rearrangement joins TRBV6-2 or TRBV6-3 to TRBJ1-6, with TRBD1 identical over 8 bases. This CDR3 has 15 amino acids. CDR1 MNHEY and CDR2 SVGEGT come from the germline V gene. V dropped 4 bases and J dropped 10; count of bases not matched to a gene: 9. In DNA form, the CDR3 reads TGTGCCAGCAGTTCCCGGGACAGGAAAGGATCACCCCTCCACTTT. Amino acid sequence: CASSSRDRKGSPLHF.

The chain links TRBV6-2 or TRBV6-3 to TRBJ1-1; 11 positions match TRBD1. The germline V gene has CDR1 MNHEY and CDR2 SVGEGT. V dropped 2 bases and J dropped 4; count of bases not matched to a gene: 12. CDR3 length: 18 amino acids. CDR3 sequence reads: CASSYPGQGATRSTEAFF. Written as DNA, the CDR3 is TGTGCCAGCAGTTACCCCGGACAGGGGGCGACGAGGAGCACTGAAGCTTTCTTT.

The chain employs TRBV30 and TRBJ2-6; a possible D gene is TRBD2 (7 bases). This CDR3 is 12 amino acids long. Germline values: CDR1 GTSNPN, CDR2 SVGIG (reference sequence). Here the CDR3 DNA reads TGTGCAGGGGGGGCTGGGGCCAACGTCCTGACTTTC. This gives the protein CAGGAGANVLTF.

The chain combines TRBV19 with TRBJ1-2; D remains unclear. Germline V gene data show CDR1 as LNHDA and CDR2 as SQIVND (reference sequence). The CDR3 runs to 15 residues. V was shortened by 1 base and J by 6 bases, with 15 bases between the two germline ends. CDR3 sequence reads: CASSIVSAGRNGYTF. In DNA, the CDR3 is TGTGCCAGTAGTATAGTCTCGGCGGGTCGGAATGGCTACACCTTC.

The chain combines TRBV6-5 with TRBJ2-2, with D possibly matching TRBD2 (6 bases). Deletions cut 6 bases from V and 0 bases from J, with 11 bases between. The length of the CDR3 is 15 residues. Per germline, CDR1 MNHEY and CDR2 SVGAGI. The CDR3 DNA reads TGTGCCAGCAGGGGGACTGCCGCGAACACCGGGGAGCTGTTTTTT. This translates into CASRGTAANTGELFF.

The chain links TRBV3-1 (or the pseudogene TRBV3-2) to TRBJ2-7, with D unresolved. Germline V lookup: CDR1 LGHDT, CDR2 YNNKEL (reference sequence). V lost 3 bases to trimming and J lost 5 bases, with 5 bases between them. The length of the CDR3 is 11 residues. The CDR3 is CASSHLDEQYF. The CDR3 DNA follows: TGTGCCAGCAGCCACCTAGACGAGCAGTACTTC.